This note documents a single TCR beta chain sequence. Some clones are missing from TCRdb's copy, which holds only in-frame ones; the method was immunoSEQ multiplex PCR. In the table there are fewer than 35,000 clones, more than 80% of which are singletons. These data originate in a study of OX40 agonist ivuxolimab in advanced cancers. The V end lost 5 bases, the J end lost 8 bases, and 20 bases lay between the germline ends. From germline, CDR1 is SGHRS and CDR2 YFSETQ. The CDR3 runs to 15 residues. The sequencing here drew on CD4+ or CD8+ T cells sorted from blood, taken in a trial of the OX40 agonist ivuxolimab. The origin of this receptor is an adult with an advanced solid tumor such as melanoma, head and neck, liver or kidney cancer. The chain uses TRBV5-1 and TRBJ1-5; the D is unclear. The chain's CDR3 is CASSFLIELDEPQHF. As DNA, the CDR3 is TGCGCCAGCAGTTTTCTGATTGAGCTGGATGAGCCCCAGCATTTT.